This note documents a single TCR beta chain sequence. The entry originates in a study of identical twins. TCRdb used MiXCR to reprocess the 5' RACE reads, holding one entry per CDR3 protein. Of fewer than 550,000 distinct CDR3 sequences in the sample, 13% to 15% were seen once. CDR1 and CDR2 from the germline V gene are MNHEY and SMNVEV (reference sequence). The V gene lost 5 bases and the J gene lost 0 bases, with 17 bases spanning the gap. The CDR3 contains 17 residues. This sample was also put to use in a study of yellow fever vaccine responses in identical twins.

The receptor was derived from a young woman in good health. The sequenced sample was CD4+ T cells sorted from blood. The V gene is TRBV27, the J gene TRBJ2-4, with unresolved D. The CDR3 region is CASSPRSAVLAKNIQYF. CDR3 DNA sequence: TGTGCCAGCAGTCCTCGAAGCGCGGTACTAGCCAAAAACATTCAGTACTTC.